Presented here are 21 T cell receptor beta chains from one specimen sequenced in a study of shared clonotypes between healthy human individuals. Terminally differentiated effector memory CD45RA+ cells were excluded from the naive CD8 cells, which were CD45RO-negative and positively selected for CCR7. Profiling relied on immunoSEQ multiplex PCR, and the TCRdb table lists in-frame clones only, not all of them. Of nearly 2 million clones in the sample, about 95% were seen once. Source material: naive CD8+ T cells sorted from blood. The origin of the receptors is a man younger than 35 in good health.

The V call is TRBV7-9, the J call TRBJ2-2; tentative D call: TRBD1 (5 bases). Trimming took 5 bases from V and 11 from J, leaving 12 bases between them. The CDR3 consists of 12 residues. In germline, CDR1 is SEHNR, CDR2 FQNEAQ (reference sequence). The CDR3 sequence is CASSIDSVELFF. Here the CDR3 DNA reads TGTGCCAGCAGCATCGACAGCGTAGAGCTGTTTTTT.

The rearrangement links TRBV29-1 to TRBJ1-2; D unresolved. CDR3 length: 13 residues. V lost 0 bases to trimming and J lost 4 bases, with 9 bases between them. From germline, CDR1 is SQVTM and CDR2 ANQGSEA. The CDR3 region has the DNA TGCAGCGTTGAAGAAAGGGAAAGCTATGGCTACACCTTC. It specifies CSVEERESYGYTF.

This clone has only one observation. The CDR3 DNA reads as TGCGCCAGCAGTGAGTTCCCTTCTGGCGGGGGAAACTCCTACGAGCAGTACTTC. It is translated as CASSEFPSGGGNSYEQYF. The chain recombines TRBV10-2 with TRBJ2-7; TRBD2 aligns across 7 bases. V was clipped by 1 base and J by 0 bases; unmatched bases: 12. In germline, CDR1 is WSHSY, CDR2 SAAADI. CDR3 length equals 18 residues.

V gene TRBV29-1 combines with J gene TRBJ2-7; D might be TRBD1 (6 bases). CDR1 is SQVTM, CDR2 ANQGSEA, per germline. Trimming cost V 2 bases and J 3 bases, with 17 bases left between them. CDR3 length equals 15 residues. DNA for the CDR3: TGCAGCGTTGAAAGTAGTGGGACATCGAGCTACGAGCAGTACTTC. Translation gives CSVESSGTSSYEQYF.

As regards this clone: No conserved phenylalanine or tryptophan is present at the end of the CDR3, so a read error is the likely explanation. The V gene is TRBV29-1, the J gene TRBJ1-1, with D possibly TRBD1 on 5 matching bases. Trimming left V 8 bases short and J 4 bases short, with 14 bases between. CDR1 and CDR2 from the germline V gene are SQVTM and ANQGSEA. This CDR3 is built from 12 residues. CDR3: CSLTVGGTEAFL. The CDR3, as DNA: TGCAGCCTCACGGTTGGGGGCACTGAAGCTTTCCTT.

The CDR3 sequence: CASSNPGVSTGELFF. The CDR3 coding sequence is TGTGCCAGTAGTAATCCAGGGGTATCCACCGGGGAGCTGTTTTTT. The J gene is TRBJ2-2, the V gene TRBV19; possibly TRBD1 for D (6 bases). V lost 4 bases to trimming and J lost 4 bases, with 13 bases between them. The CDR3 sequence is 15 residues long. Germline V CDR1 and CDR2: LNHDA, SQIVND (reference sequence).

Written as DNA, the CDR3 is TGTGCCAGCAGCGGAAGGGACAGGGCCTACGAGCAGTACTTC. Translation: CASSGRDRAYEQYF. The V gene is TRBV2, the J gene TRBJ2-7, with 9 bases fitting TRBD1. Germline V gene lookup returns CDR1 SNHLY and CDR2 FYNNEI. V shed 6 bases, J shed 2 bases, and the junction held 5 bases outside the gene matches. This CDR3 is 14 amino acids long.

This chain connects TRBV2 to TRBJ1-4, with 8 bases identical to TRBD1. V shed 6 bases and J 7 bases; nucleotides not matched to a gene: 7. This CDR3 spans 14 amino acids. The V gene's germline CDR1 is SNHLY and CDR2 FYNNEI. CDR3 in amino acids: CASSRGQGIEKLFF. Written as DNA, the CDR3 is TGTGCCAGCAGCCGAGGACAGGGAATTGAAAAACTGTTTTTT. The variable domain in full, with the rest retrieved from reference TRBV2 and TRBJ1-4, is EPEVTQTPSHQVTQMGQEVILRCVPISNHLYFYWYRQILGQKVEFLVSFYNNEISEKSEIFDDQFSVERPDGSNFTLKIRSTKLEDSAMYFCASSRGQGIEKLFFGSGTQLSVL.

J is TRBJ2-1 and V is TRBV2; D is unresolved. The CDR3 runs to 15 residues. Germline assignment: CDR1 SNHLY and CDR2 FYNNEI. The ends were cut back, 3 bases at V and 11 bases at J, with 20 bases in the middle. The CDR3 region has the DNA TGTGCCAGCAGTGACAGGTTTGCGGTCCCTGAGAAGCAGTTCTTC. Residues: CASSDRFAVPEKQFF.

The chain is built from TRBV28 and TRBJ1-3; no firm D call. Between the trimmed V and J ends, which lost 5 bases and 5 bases, there was a span of 7 bases. This CDR3 contains 12 residues. CDR1 and CDR2 (germline): MDHEN, SYDVKM. CDR3 DNA sequence: TGTGCCAGCAGTCTACCCAGAAACACCATATATTTT. This gives the protein CASSLPRNTIYF.

The chain employs TRBV6-5 and TRBJ2-7, with D tentatively TRBD2 (5 bases). There are 16 residues in the CDR3. Trimming left V 0 bases short and J 4 bases short, with 16 bases between. The germline V gene encodes CDR1 MNHEY and CDR2 SVGAGI. CDR3 DNA sequence: TGTGCCAGCAGTTACTCGAGGTCCACCTGGGAGTACGAGCAGTACTTC. Translated, it gives CASSYSRSTWEYEQYF.

The chain combines TRBV9 with TRBJ2-7; D is possibly TRBD1 or TRBD2 (6 bases each). There are 13 residues in the CDR3. Germline CDR1 and CDR2: SGDLS and YYNGEE. V lost 4 bases to trimming and J lost 6 bases, with 14 bases between them. CDR3: CASSTGAGGEQYF. The CDR3 DNA sequence: TGTGCCAGCAGCACGGGGGCCGGGGGCGAGCAGTACTTC.

In nucleotides, the CDR3 is TGTGCCAGCAGCTTGGCGGTACTTAACACCGGGGAGCTGTTTTTT. Translating it yields CASSLAVLNTGELFF. The rearrangement joins TRBV7-2 to TRBJ2-2; D gene unclear. From germline, CDR1 is SGHTA and CDR2 FQGNSA. Trimming removed 3 bases at V and 2 bases at J, with 10 bases between. CDR3 length equals 15 residues.

This clone was observed a single time. J is TRBJ2-7 and V is TRBV7-9; D is undetermined. Deletions cut 4 bases from V and 2 bases from J, with 9 bases between. The CDR3 consists of 13 residues. The germline gives CDR1 SEHNR, CDR2 FQNEAQ (reference sequence). The CDR3 spells CASSSMQTYEQYF. In DNA form, the CDR3 reads TGTGCCAGCAGCTCAATGCAAACCTACGAGCAGTACTTC.

This clone was recorded only once. This rearrangement joins TRBV30 to TRBJ1-6; D gene ambiguous. Germline values: CDR1 GTSNPN, CDR2 SVGIG (reference sequence). The length of the CDR3 is 17 residues. V shed 1 base and J shed 6 bases, with 19 bases lying between them. CDR3 region: CAWSDSLGSNINSPLHF. The CDR3 coding sequence is TGTGCCTGGAGTGACTCGCTGGGGTCCAATATTAATTCACCCCTCCACTTT.

This clone appeared once. The genes are TRBV2 and TRBJ1-1; the D gene is possibly TRBD1 (5 bases). V lost 2 bases, J lost 0 bases, and 10 bases lay in between. The germline V gene encodes CDR1 SNHLY and CDR2 FYNNEI. This CDR3 spans 15 amino acids. CDR3 sequence (DNA): TGTGCCAGCAGTGAATGGACAACTATGAACACTGAAGCTTTCTTT. Its translation is CASSEWTTMNTEAFF.

The CDR3 DNA reads as TGCGCCAGCGCGGTCAGGGAACCCTCTAGCGGCTACACCTTC. It encodes CASAVREPSSGYTF. The gene calls are TRBV5-1 and TRBJ1-2, with D possibly being TRBD1 (5 bases). The V gene's germline CDR1 is SGHRS and CDR2 YFSETQ. The ends were cut back, 7 bases at V and 8 bases at J, with 21 bases in the middle. The CDR3 is 14 residues long.

J is TRBJ2-5 and V is TRBV7-9; the D call may be TRBD1 or TRBD2 (5 bases each). The length of the CDR3 is 13 residues. Germline loops: CDR1 SEHNR, CDR2 FQNEAQ (reference sequence). Trimming removed 2 bases at V and 5 bases at J, with 9 bases between. The CDR3 spells CASSLWDLETQYF. The CDR3, as DNA: TGTGCCAGCAGCTTATGGGACCTGGAGACCCAGTACTTC.

The CDR3 nucleotides are TGTGCCAGCTGGTCTTATAGCAATCAGCCCCAGCATTTT. Protein sequence: CASWSYSNQPQHF. This chain connects TRBV6-1 to TRBJ1-5; no definite D call. Germline V gives CDR1 MNHNS, CDR2 SASEGT. V was clipped by 8 bases and J by 0 bases, with 8 bases between them. The CDR3 contains 13 residues.

This rearrangement joins TRBV27 to TRBJ2-2; D is ambiguous. CDR1 and CDR2 from the germline V gene are MNHEY and SMNVEV (reference sequence). The CDR3 is 16 residues long. Trimming shortened V by 3 bases and J by 6 bases, and 17 bases separated the two germline ends. The CDR3 DNA reads as TGTGCCAGCAGTTTTCAGTATCTACAGCTACCCGGGGAGCTGTTTTTT. Translation gives CASSFQYLQLPGELFF.

The chain employs TRBV7-2 and TRBJ2-7; no clear D. Looked up from germline, CDR1 is SGHTA and CDR2 is FQGNSA. Between the trimmed V and J ends, which lost 3 bases and 0 bases, there was a span of 15 bases. The CDR3 contains 16 residues. The CDR3 region has the DNA TGTGCCAGCAGCTTTCTCCGGAATTACGGCTCCTACGAGCAGTACTTC. Residues: CASSFLRNYGSYEQYF.